The 4 T cell receptor beta chains reported below all come from one sample, sequenced in a study of T cells in localized non-small cell lung cancer. Generated by immunoSEQ multiplex PCR, the TCRdb table keeps only in-frame clones and is missing some. The sample records 75,000 to 95,000 clones, 80% being singletons. The source material was PBMCs, sampled before any cancer treatment. The receptor source for this set is a man aged 40 to 69 with stage II squamous cell lung carcinoma.

The chain recombines TRBV28 with TRBJ1-2, with a weak D call TRBD1 (5 bases). Per the germline V gene, CDR1 is MDHEN and CDR2 is SYDVKM. The CDR3 totals 16 residues. The V gene lost 5 bases and the J gene lost 1 base, with 17 bases spanning the gap. The CDR3 region has the DNA TGTGCCAGCAGTAAAGACAGTTCTCCTCTTAACTATGGCTACACCTTC. Its translation is CASSKDSSPLNYGYTF.

The chain combines TRBV9 with TRBJ1-3; possible D gene TRBD1, 5 bases. Germline assignment: CDR1 SGDLS and CDR2 YYNGEE. The CDR3 extends over 16 amino acids. Between the trimmed V and J ends, which lost 0 bases and 0 bases, there was a span of 10 bases. The CDR3 nucleotides are TGTGCCAGCAGCGTAGATCCGGGGGACTCTGGAAACACCATATATTTT. It encodes CASSVDPGDSGNTIYF.

V and J are TRBV6-6 and TRBJ2-7; 13 bases are shared with TRBD2. Per the germline V gene, CDR1 is MNHNY and CDR2 is SVGAGI (reference sequence). The CDR3 covers 14 residues. J gave up 7 bases and V 5 bases, and 5 bases lay outside the gene matches. As DNA, the CDR3 is TGTGCCAGCAGTGCCGGGACTAGCGGGAAGGAGCAGTACTTC. Translated: CASSAGTSGKEQYF.

The chain uses TRBV4-3 and TRBJ1-4, with a weak D call TRBD1 (6 bases). V was shortened by 1 base and J by 5 bases, with 14 bases between the two germline ends. Germline CDR1 is LGHNA and CDR2 is YSLEER. The length of the CDR3 is 16 residues. The CDR3, as DNA: TGCGCCAGCAGCCAAGTTCAGGGGTCGGGGAATGAAAAACTGTTTTTT. Translation: CASSQVQGSGNEKLFF.